Below, one T cell receptor (beta chain) is given with its context. Its target is unknown. This record comes from a study of blood T cells in healthy people across ages. At the level of the study: When template switching was applied, about one barcoded beta molecule was captured per two T cells.

General study results and limits: Roughly linear age-related decline in beta diversity appeared, significant by age 40.

The use of a sample-barcoded 5' primer and a J-beta primer mix characterized a second PCR of roughly 6 to 12 cycles. TCRdb used MiXCR to reprocess the 5' RACE reads, holding one entry per CDR3 protein. The repertoire holds roughly 1.5 million distinct CDR3 sequences, roughly 43% seen once, with approximately 4.1% in the top ten. The origin of this receptor is a woman aged 18 to 35 in good health. What was sequenced was blood.

CDR3 sequence (DNA): TGCAGTGCTAGAGATTTGGGACTAGCGACTTACGAGCAGTACTTC. Protein product: CSARDLGLATYEQYF. V usage is TRBV20-1 and J usage is TRBJ2-7; 10 bases agree with TRBD2. The length of the CDR3 is 15 residues. CDR1 DFQATT and CDR2 SNEGSKA come from the germline V gene (reference sequence). The ends lost 0 bases at V and 4 bases at J; junction bases unmatched: 6.